These 26 T cell receptor beta chains were all obtained from the same sample, sequenced in a study of metastatic and nonmetastatic thyroid tumors. Every patient underwent thyroid surgery untreated. MiXCR was used by TCRdb to re-call the PCR reads. The table has around 35,000 clones, approximately 16% seen once. The sample was blood. The receptors originated from a female donor with papillary thyroid cancer or a benign thyroid nodule (not recorded which). Some clones in this sample may be carry-over from other donors' samples.

V usage is TRBV5-5 and J usage is TRBJ2-7; 8 bases align to TRBD1. The CDR3 length is 16 residues. Germline lookup yields CDR1 SGHKS and CDR2 YYEKEE (reference sequence). V shed 0 bases, J shed 6 bases, and the junction held 11 bases outside the gene matches. The CDR3 spells CASSLEGGGTGGEQYF. For the CDR3, the DNA is TGTGCCAGCAGCTTGGAGGGAGGCGGGACAGGTGGCGAGCAGTACTTC.

This clone was seen ten or more times. This may be a read error: a much more frequent sequence differs by one nucleotide. Other DNA sequences in this specimen translate into the identical CDR3. The chain is built from TRBV30 and TRBJ1-3; tentatively, D is TRBD1 (5 bases). The germline V and J ends were trimmed by 5 bases and 4 bases, with 15 bases remaining between them. This CDR3 spans 14 amino acids. Germline V gives CDR1 GTSNPN, CDR2 SVGIG (reference sequence). CDR3 sequence (DNA): TGTGCCTGGGGTGGGGCGGGTAAGGGAAACACCATATATTTT. This codes for CAWGGAGKGNTIYF.

This clone was recorded at least ten times. The chain employs TRBV18 and TRBJ2-1; TRBD2 might be the D (6 bases). CDR1 is KGHSH and CDR2 is LQKENI in the germline V gene. V was clipped by 2 bases and J by 0 bases, with 11 bases between them. The CDR3 covers 16 residues. This CDR3 reads CASSPSLANSYNEQFF. The DNA for the CDR3 is TGTGCCAGCTCACCAAGCCTAGCGAACTCCTACAATGAGCAGTTCTTC.

The V call is TRBV28, the J call TRBJ2-2; the D gene is possibly TRBD1 (6 bases). The V gene lost 3 bases and the J gene lost 6 bases, with 17 bases spanning the gap. CDR1 is MDHEN and CDR2 is SYDVKM in the germline V gene. The CDR3 sequence is 16 residues long. The CDR3 sequence: CASSFRDMAIAGELFF. CDR3 DNA sequence: TGTGCCAGCAGTTTCCGGGACATGGCGATAGCCGGGGAGCTGTTTTTT. Full variable domain (remainder filled in from reference TRBV28 and TRBJ2-2): DVKVTQSSRYLVKRTGEKVFLECVQDMDHENMFWYRQDPGLGLRLIYFSYDVKMKEKGDIPEGYSVSREKKERFSLILESASTNQTSMYLCASSFRDMAIAGELFFGEGSRLTVL.

This clone was recorded at least ten times. V gene TRBV2 combines with J gene TRBJ1-1; weak D call: TRBD1 (5 bases). CDR1 is SNHLY and CDR2 is FYNNEI in the germline V gene. The length of the CDR3 is 12 residues. The CDR3 region is CALGEMNTEAFF. Here the CDR3 DNA reads TGTGCTCTAGGGGAGATGAACACTGAAGCTTTCTTT.

This clone was observed at least ten times. The J gene is TRBJ2-7, the V gene TRBV10-2; 12 bases fit TRBD2. CDR1 and CDR2 (germline): WSHSY, SAAADI. V shed 3 bases and J 4 bases; nucleotides not matched to a gene: 10. CDR3 length: 17 residues. CDR3 sequence (DNA): TGCGCCAGCAGTGACTCCCTCCTAGCGGGAGGGCCTTACGAGCAGTACTTC. This gives the protein CASSDSLLAGGPYEQYF.

This clone has at least ten counts. The chain employs TRBV11-1 and TRBJ2-1; 11 bases fit TRBD2. There are 16 residues in the CDR3. The trim removed 5 bases at V and 3 bases at J, leaving 6 bases unmatched. Germline-derived CDR1 and CDR2 are SGHAT and FQDESV (reference sequence). CDR3 residues: CASSLSGRAIYNEQFF. The CDR3 nucleotides are TGTGCCAGCAGCCTTAGCGGGAGGGCCATCTACAATGAGCAGTTCTTC.

This clone was picked up a small number of times. The chain combines TRBV28 with TRBJ2-7, with 10 bases matching TRBD1. J was trimmed by 9 bases and V by 2 bases; bases with no gene match: 10. The CDR3 length is 15 residues. Germline CDR1 MDHEN, CDR2 SYDVKM. DNA of the CDR3: TGTGCCAGCAGTTTAGTGGGACAGGGGTTGAACGGGCAGTACTTC. Translating gives CASSLVGQGLNGQYF.

Relative to its sample, this clone is medium-sized. The rearrangement uses TRBV20-1 and TRBJ2-7; 12 positions agree with TRBD2. The junction had 9 bases not matched to a gene; V was cut back by 2 bases and J by 7 bases. Germline V lookup: CDR1 DFQATT, CDR2 SNEGSKA (reference sequence). This CDR3 contains 15 residues. The CDR3 protein is CSARTRLAGAGEQYF. CDR3 coding DNA: TGCAGTGCTAGAACACGACTAGCGGGAGCTGGGGAGCAGTACTTC.

This clone showed up many times. The chain combines TRBV5-6 with TRBJ1-2; no clear D. The V gene's germline CDR1 is SGHDT and CDR2 YYEEEE. The V gene lost 3 bases and the J gene lost 8 bases, with 14 bases spanning the gap. The CDR3 has 13 amino acids. In DNA, the CDR3 is TGTGCCAGCAGCTCGGGAGGTGGTTGGGGCTACACCTTC. It specifies CASSSGGGWGYTF.

This clone was recorded at least ten times. CDR3 in DNA: TGTGCCAGCAGTTTATCAAGGAGGGGAAGTGGGGCCAACGTCCTGACTTTC. Protein: CASSLSRRGSGANVLTF. The V call is TRBV28, the J call TRBJ2-6; a weak D match, TRBD2 (6 bases). Trimming stripped 1 base from V and 3 bases from J, with 13 bases between. This CDR3 comprises 17 residues. Germline V gene sequence: CDR1 MDHEN, CDR2 SYDVKM.

This clone occurred many times. The J gene is TRBJ2-3, the V gene TRBV30, with 12 bases fitting TRBD2. The ends lost 3 bases at V and 4 bases at J; junction bases unmatched: 2. CDR1 and CDR2 from the germline V gene are GTSNPN and SVGIG (reference sequence). The CDR3 totals 14 residues. The CDR3 here is CAWSRLAGADTQYF. CDR3 DNA: TGTGCCTGGAGCCGACTAGCGGGGGCAGATACGCAGTATTTT.

At least ten counts were recorded for this clone. The V call is TRBV15, the J call TRBJ2-1; 14 bases fit TRBD2. The CDR3 is made up of 19 amino acids. After removal of 1 base from V and 1 base from J, the junction contained 6 bases not matched to a gene. Germline V CDR1 and CDR2: LNHNV, YYDKDF (reference sequence). The CDR3 reads CATSRAGTSGSRSYNEQFF. The CDR3 DNA is TGTGCCACCAGCAGAGCCGGGACTAGCGGGAGTAGGTCCTACAATGAGCAGTTCTTC.

This clone was seen at least ten times. The chain is built from TRBV6-1 and TRBJ1-5, with D perhaps matching TRBD1 (5 bases). The CDR3 has 15 amino acids. CDR1 MNHNS and CDR2 SASEGT come from the germline V gene. V was clipped by 7 bases and J by 4 bases, with 17 bases between them. CDR3 coding DNA: TGTGCCAGCACTCCCACCGGGACCCCAAATCAGCCCCAGCATTTT. The encoded protein is CASTPTGTPNQPQHF.

This clone was observed at least ten times. The chain has TRBV24-1 and TRBJ2-2; D remains ambiguous. This CDR3 contains 13 residues. V lost 0 bases and J 8 bases, leaving 6 bases between the germline ends. Germline V gene sequence: CDR1 KGHDR, CDR2 SFDVKD. The chain's CDR3 is CATSDLQGGELFF. The CDR3, as DNA: TGTGCCACCAGTGATTTGCAAGGGGGGGAGCTGTTTTTT.

This clone was picked up a small number of times. The chain joins TRBV6-1 to TRBJ1-3; D unclear. The CDR3 has 15 residues. Germline V gene sequence: CDR1 MNHNS, CDR2 SASEGT. V lost 1 base and J 4 bases, leaving 11 bases between the germline ends. In nucleotides, the CDR3 is TGTGCCAGCAGTGAAGACATGGGTGGAGGAAACACCATATATTTT. Protein product: CASSEDMGGGNTIYF.

This clone showed up many times. This chain connects TRBV11-2 to TRBJ2-7, with 7 bases matching TRBD1. Germline lookup yields CDR1 SGHAT and CDR2 FQNNGV. V lost 5 bases and J lost 4; bases outside the gene matches: 8. This CDR3 has 14 amino acids. This CDR3 is CASSAPGQKYEQYF. The CDR3 DNA follows: TGTGCCAGCAGCGCACCGGGACAGAAGTACGAGCAGTACTTC.

This clone was recorded many times. The chain is built from TRBV28 and TRBJ1-2; 10 bases align to TRBD1. V dropped 6 bases and J dropped 4; count of bases not matched to a gene: 11. Germline CDR1 is MDHEN and CDR2 is SYDVKM. There are 16 residues in the CDR3. The CDR3 is CASSPTGGSIGYGYTF. The CDR3 DNA sequence: TGTGCCAGCAGCCCGACAGGGGGCTCAATTGGCTATGGCTACACCTTC.

In this sample, this clone turned up many times. This chain connects TRBV19 to TRBJ1-5; TRBD1 agrees at 8 bases. The CDR3 extends over 15 amino acids. The V gene's germline CDR1 is LNHDA and CDR2 SQIVND (reference sequence). J lost 4 bases, V lost 4 bases, and 6 bases had no gene match. The CDR3 spells CASSNGQGWNQPQHF. Written as DNA, the CDR3 is TGTGCCAGTAGTAATGGACAGGGCTGGAATCAGCCCCAGCATTTT.

This clone was picked up a small number of times. J is TRBJ2-7 and V is TRBV4-1, with D maybe TRBD1 (5 bases). This CDR3 region has 17 residues. The V gene lost 4 bases and the J gene lost 0 bases, with 19 bases spanning the gap. The germline CDR1 and CDR2 sequences are MGHRA and YSYEKL. The CDR3 here is CASSRVDSSRTSYEQYF. The CDR3 bases are TGCGCCAGCAGCCGGGTCGACAGTTCTAGAACCTCCTACGAGCAGTACTTC.

The rearrangement uses TRBV5-1 and TRBJ2-5, with D unresolved. Per germline, CDR1 SGHRS and CDR2 YFSETQ. The CDR3 is made up of 13 amino acids. V was shortened by 0 bases and J by 4 bases, with 7 bases between the two germline ends. CDR3: CASSLARGETQYF. CDR3 coding DNA: TGCGCCAGCAGCTTGGCGAGAGGAGAGACCCAGTACTTC.

This clone was counted many times. The chain couples TRBV20-1 to TRBJ1-2, with 11 bases matching TRBD1. The germline CDR1 and CDR2 sequences are DFQATT and SNEGSKA (reference sequence). The CDR3 length is 13 residues. J lost 8 bases, V lost 5 bases, and 7 bases had no gene match. The CDR3 region is CSAGRTGGVGYTF. The DNA for the CDR3 is TGCAGTGCTGGAAGGACAGGGGGCGTAGGCTACACCTTC.

As for this clone: A read error may explain this, as a much larger clone is one base away. The genes are TRBV15 and TRBJ2-5, with D hard to call. Germline V CDR1 and CDR2: LNHNV, YYDKDF (reference sequence). CDR3 length: 10 residues. The chain's CDR3 is CATSRENQYF. Here the CDR3 DNA reads TGTGCCACCAGCAGAGAGAACCAGTACTTC.

This clone was counted at least ten times. The chain has TRBV9 and TRBJ2-5; D might be TRBD1 (5 bases). There are 14 residues in the CDR3. The V gene lost 0 bases and the J gene lost 2 bases, with 8 bases spanning the gap. Germline CDR1 reads SGDLS; CDR2 reads YYNGEE. The CDR3 bases are TGTGCCAGCAGCGTAGAGGGGATGCAAGAGACCCAGTACTTC. Protein: CASSVEGMQETQYF.

This clone was counted many times. The gene calls are TRBV27 and TRBJ2-1, with 7 bases matching TRBD1. The length of the CDR3 is 15 residues. Germline V gene lookup returns CDR1 MNHEY and CDR2 SMNVEV (reference sequence). The junction had 8 bases not matched to a gene; V was cut back by 5 bases and J by 4 bases. The CDR3 DNA follows: TGTGCCAGCAGTCCCCAGACAGGGTCGTACAATGAGCAGTTCTTC. This gives the protein CASSPQTGSYNEQFF.

This clone was counted at least ten times. The chain employs TRBV11-2 and TRBJ1-4; a possible D gene is TRBD1 (5 bases). V was cut by 5 bases and J by 7 bases, with 11 bases left in between. The CDR3 consists of 13 residues. Germline assignment: CDR1 SGHAT and CDR2 FQNNGV. The CDR3 DNA sequence: TGTGCCAGCAGCCCCCGACAGACTGAAAAACTGTTTTTT. This codes for CASSPRQTEKLFF. The complete variable domain, with remaining parts taken from reference TRBV11-2 and TRBJ1-4, reads EAGVAQSPRYKIIEKRQSVAFWCNPISGHATLYWYQQILGQGPKLLIQFQNNGVVDDSQLPKDRFSAERLKGVDSTLKIQPAKLEDSAVYLCASSPRQTEKLFFGSGTQLSVL.